Below, one T cell receptor beta chain is given with its context. As yet, its antigen is unknown. The data originate from a study of cytomegalovirus exposure and HLA in healthy donors. General study results and limits: Analyses of presence and absence presupposed an approximately uniform sequencing depth across donors. Owing to their indistinguishability, certain V segments, notably TRBV6-2 and TRBV6-3, were excluded.

CDR1 and CDR2 from the germline V gene are SGHAT and FQNNGV. J gave up 6 bases and V 4 bases, and 14 bases lay outside the gene matches. The CDR3 contains 16 residues. Primers: 60 Vbeta forward and 13 Jbeta reverse. Profiling relied on immunoSEQ multiplex PCR, and the TCRdb table lists in-frame clones only, not all of them. The sample comprises 100,000 or so clones, around 77% of which are singletons, and 6.5% to 9.5% rests with the top ten. V usage is TRBV11-2 and J usage is TRBJ1-2; 7 bases are a match to TRBD1. This receptor was identified in a middle-aged woman in good health and CMV-seropositive. The source material was PBMCs. In DNA form, the CDR3 reads TGTGCCAGCAGCTCGATTAAGACAGGGTGGGGCGATGGCTACACCTTC. Protein sequence: CASSSIKTGWGDGYTF.